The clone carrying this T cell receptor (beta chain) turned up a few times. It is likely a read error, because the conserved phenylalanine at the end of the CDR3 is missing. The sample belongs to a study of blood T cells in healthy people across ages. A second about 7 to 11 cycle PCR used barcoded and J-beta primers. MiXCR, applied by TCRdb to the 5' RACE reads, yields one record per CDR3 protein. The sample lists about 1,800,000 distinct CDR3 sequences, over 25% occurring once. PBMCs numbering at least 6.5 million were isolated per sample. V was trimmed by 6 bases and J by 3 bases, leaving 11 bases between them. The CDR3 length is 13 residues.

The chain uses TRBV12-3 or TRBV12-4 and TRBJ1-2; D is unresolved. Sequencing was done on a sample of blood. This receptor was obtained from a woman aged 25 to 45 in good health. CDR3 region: CASSPGRHYGYTL. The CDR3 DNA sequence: TGTGCCAGCAGCCCGGGCAGGCACTATGGCTACACCTTA.